One sample yielded the 7 T cell receptor beta chains listed below, sequenced in a study of breast tumors, draining lymph nodes, adjacent tissues. TCRdb reprocessed the multiplex PCR reads with MiXCR, giving one entry per CDR3 protein. This table holds approximately 140,000 distinct CDR3 sequences, about 31% found once. Samples came from axillary lymph nodes draining the breast cancer. Source material: axillary lymph node tissue. All receptors derive from a female donor with breast cancer. Some clones in this sample may be carry-over from other donors' samples.

In DNA, the CDR3 is TGCAGTGCTATCCAGGGGGCTGGTGAAAAACTGTTTTTT. Translated, it gives CSAIQGAGEKLFF. The V and J genes are TRBV20-1 and TRBJ1-4, with 8 nucleotides matching TRBD1. This CDR3 spans 13 amino acids. CDR1 and CDR2 from the germline V gene are DFQATT and SNEGSKA (reference sequence). The trim removed 4 bases at V and 7 bases at J, leaving 5 bases unmatched.

This clonotype was recorded a few times. CDR3 protein: CASSQSNRGGTEAFF. As DNA, the CDR3 is TGTGCCAGCAGCCAATCAAACAGGGGCGGCACTGAAGCTTTCTTT. The chain uses TRBV16 and TRBJ1-1, with 7 bases identical to TRBD1. V lost 0 bases, J lost 4 bases, and 5 bases stayed unmatched. Looked up from germline, CDR1 is KGHSY and CDR2 is FQNENV. The length of the CDR3 is 15 residues.

This clonotype has a handful of counts. This clone may be a read error of a much larger clone one base away. The V gene is TRBV7-3, the J gene TRBJ2-6; D is tentatively TRBD1 or TRBD2 (6 bases each). Germline lookup yields CDR1 SGHTA and CDR2 FQGTGA. CDR3 length: 17 amino acids. The CDR3 DNA reads as TGTGCCAGCAGCTTAAAGGGGGGAAACTCTGGGGCCAACCTCCTGACTTTC. Translated, it gives CASSLKGGNSGANLLTF.

V gene TRBV7-3 combines with J gene TRBJ2-3; D possibly corresponds to TRBD1 (6 bases). This CDR3 comprises 14 residues. Germline CDR1 reads SGHTA; CDR2 reads FQGTGA. V lost 2 bases, J lost 11 bases, and 17 bases lay in between. As DNA, the CDR3 is TGTGCCAGCAGCTTAGGGCAGGGGTGGGTTGAGCAGTATTTT. Protein sequence: CASSLGQGWVEQYF.

The table lists this clonotype with many counts. This chain joins TRBV15 and TRBJ2-1; TRBD2 is a possible D gene (5 bases). The CDR3 is 15 amino acids. V lost 3 bases and J 2 bases, leaving 11 bases between the germline ends. The V gene's germline CDR1 is LNHNV and CDR2 YYDKDF (reference sequence). The CDR3 DNA sequence: TGTGCCACCAGCAGGACTACGGGCACCTACAATGAGCAGTTCTTC. Its translation: CATSRTTGTYNEQFF.

A note on this clonotype: This likely comes from a read error, as the CDR3 has no conserved phenylalanine or tryptophan at its end. The chain recombines TRBV14 with TRBJ2-7; D uncertain. V was clipped by 1 base and J by 6 bases, with 10 bases between them. This CDR3 is built from 13 residues. CDR1 and CDR2 (germline): SGHDN, FVKESK. CDR3 sequence reads: CASSQALVTEQYS. As DNA, the CDR3 is TGTGCCAGCAGCCAAGCCCTCGTAACCGAGCAGTACTCC.

This clonotype was observed a handful of times. The chain recombines TRBV28 with TRBJ2-3, with D tentatively TRBD2 (5 bases). V lost 7 bases and J lost 4, with 12 bases in between. This CDR3 is built from 13 residues. The germline CDR1 and CDR2 sequences are MDHEN and SYDVKM. The CDR3 loop is CASTPTSPDTQYF. CDR3 bases: TGTGCCAGCACCCCAACTAGTCCAGATACGCAGTATTTT.